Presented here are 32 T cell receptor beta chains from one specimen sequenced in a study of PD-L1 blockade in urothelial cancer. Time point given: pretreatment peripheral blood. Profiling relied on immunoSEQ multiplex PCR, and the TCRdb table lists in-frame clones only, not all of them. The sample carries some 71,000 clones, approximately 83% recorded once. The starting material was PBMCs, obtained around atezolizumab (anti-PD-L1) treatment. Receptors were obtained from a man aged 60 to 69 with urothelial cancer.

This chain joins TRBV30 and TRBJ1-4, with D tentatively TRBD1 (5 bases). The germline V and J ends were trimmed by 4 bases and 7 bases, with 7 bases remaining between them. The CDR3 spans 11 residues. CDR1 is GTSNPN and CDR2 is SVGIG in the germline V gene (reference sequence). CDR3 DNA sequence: TGTGCCTGGAACAGGTTTGAAAAACTGTTTTTT. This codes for CAWNRFEKLFF.

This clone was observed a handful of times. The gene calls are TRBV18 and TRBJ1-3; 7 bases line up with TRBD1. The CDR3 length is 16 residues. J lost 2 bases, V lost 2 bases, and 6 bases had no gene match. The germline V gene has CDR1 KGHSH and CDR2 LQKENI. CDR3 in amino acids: CASSPDRDFTGNTIYF. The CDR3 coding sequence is TGTGCCAGCTCACCAGACAGGGACTTTACTGGAAACACCATATATTTT.

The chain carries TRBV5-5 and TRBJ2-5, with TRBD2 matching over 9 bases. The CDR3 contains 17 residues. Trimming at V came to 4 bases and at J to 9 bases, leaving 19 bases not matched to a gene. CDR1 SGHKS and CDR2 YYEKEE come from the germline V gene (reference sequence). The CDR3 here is CASSPKREDPLGLPQYF. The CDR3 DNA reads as TGTGCCAGCAGCCCCAAGCGGGAGGATCCCTTGGGCCTGCCCCAGTACTTC.

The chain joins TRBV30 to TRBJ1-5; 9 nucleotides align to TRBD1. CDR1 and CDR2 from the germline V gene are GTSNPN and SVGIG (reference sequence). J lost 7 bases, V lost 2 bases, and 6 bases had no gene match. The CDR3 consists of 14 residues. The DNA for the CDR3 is TGTGCCTGGAGTAGGGGGACAGGGACGCAGCCCCAGCATTTT. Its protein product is CAWSRGTGTQPQHF.

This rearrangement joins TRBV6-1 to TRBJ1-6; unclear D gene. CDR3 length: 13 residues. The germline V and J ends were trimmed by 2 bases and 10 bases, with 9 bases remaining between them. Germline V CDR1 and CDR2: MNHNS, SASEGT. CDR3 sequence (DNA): TGTGCCAGCAGTGAAAATCGGGTGTCACCCCTCCACTTT. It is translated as CASSENRVSPLHF.

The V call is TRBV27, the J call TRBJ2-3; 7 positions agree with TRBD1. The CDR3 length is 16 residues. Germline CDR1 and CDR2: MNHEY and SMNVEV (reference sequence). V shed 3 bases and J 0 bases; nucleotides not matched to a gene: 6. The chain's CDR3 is CASSLTGITSTDTQYF. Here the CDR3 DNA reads TGTGCCAGCAGTTTGACAGGGATAACTAGCACAGATACGCAGTATTTT.

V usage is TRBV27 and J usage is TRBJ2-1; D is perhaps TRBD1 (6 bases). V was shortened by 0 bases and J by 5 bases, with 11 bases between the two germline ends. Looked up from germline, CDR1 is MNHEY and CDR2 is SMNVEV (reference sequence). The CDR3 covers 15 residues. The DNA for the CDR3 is TGTGCCAGCAGTTTATCGAGGGGGTGGGACAATGAGCAGTTCTTC. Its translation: CASSLSRGWDNEQFF.

The CDR3 protein is CASSLAQGSTEAFF. The CDR3 bases are TGTGCCAGCAGCTTAGCTCAGGGAAGCACTGAAGCTTTCTTT. The V gene is TRBV7-2, the J gene TRBJ1-1, with a possible D match to TRBD1 (5 bases). Germline V gives CDR1 SGHTA, CDR2 FQGNSA. V was shortened by 0 bases and J by 4 bases, with 9 bases between the two germline ends. The CDR3 runs 14 residues.

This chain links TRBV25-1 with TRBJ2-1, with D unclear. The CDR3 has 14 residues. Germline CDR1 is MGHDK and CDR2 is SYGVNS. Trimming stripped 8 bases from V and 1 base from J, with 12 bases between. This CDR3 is CASRELGSYNEQFF. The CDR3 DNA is TGTGCCAGCCGAGAGCTCGGGTCCTACAATGAGCAGTTCTTC.

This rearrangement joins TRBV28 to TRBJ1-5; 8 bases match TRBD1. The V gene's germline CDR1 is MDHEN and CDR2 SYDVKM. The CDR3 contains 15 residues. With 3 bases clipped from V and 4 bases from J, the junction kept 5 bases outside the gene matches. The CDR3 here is CASSLRQGRNQPQHF. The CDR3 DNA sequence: TGTGCCAGCAGTTTGAGACAGGGGCGAAATCAGCCCCAGCATTTT.

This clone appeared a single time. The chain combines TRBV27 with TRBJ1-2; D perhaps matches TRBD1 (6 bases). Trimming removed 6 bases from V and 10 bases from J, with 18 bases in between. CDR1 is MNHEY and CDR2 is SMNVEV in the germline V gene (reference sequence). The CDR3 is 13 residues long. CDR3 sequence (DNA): TGTGCCAGCAGCCCGGGGCAGGGGTATTTCTACACCTTC. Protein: CASSPGQGYFYTF.

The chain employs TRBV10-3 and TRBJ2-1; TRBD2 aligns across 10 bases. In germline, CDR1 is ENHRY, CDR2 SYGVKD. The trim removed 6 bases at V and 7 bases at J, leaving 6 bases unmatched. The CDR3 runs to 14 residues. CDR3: CAIRPTSGVNEQFF. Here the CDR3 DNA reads TGTGCCATCAGGCCTACTAGCGGGGTAAATGAGCAGTTCTTC.

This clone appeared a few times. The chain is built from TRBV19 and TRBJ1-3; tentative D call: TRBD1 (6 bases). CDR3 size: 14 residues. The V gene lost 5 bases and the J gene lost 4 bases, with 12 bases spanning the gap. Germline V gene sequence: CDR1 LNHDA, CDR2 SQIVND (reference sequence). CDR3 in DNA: TGTGCCAGTAGTGACACAGGGACAGGAAACACCATATATTTT. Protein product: CASSDTGTGNTIYF.

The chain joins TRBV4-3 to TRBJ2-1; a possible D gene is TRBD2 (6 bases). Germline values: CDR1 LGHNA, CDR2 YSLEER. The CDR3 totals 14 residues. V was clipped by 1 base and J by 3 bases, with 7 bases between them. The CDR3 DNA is TGCGCCAGCAGCCAAGCGACTAGCTACAATGAGCAGTTCTTC. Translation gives CASSQATSYNEQFF.

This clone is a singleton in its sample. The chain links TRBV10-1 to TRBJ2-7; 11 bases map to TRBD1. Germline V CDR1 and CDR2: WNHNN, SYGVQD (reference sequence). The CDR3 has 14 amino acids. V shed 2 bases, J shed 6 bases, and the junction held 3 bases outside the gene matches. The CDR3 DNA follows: TGCGCCAGCAGTGAGGGAGGGACAGGGGGCGAGCAGTACTTC. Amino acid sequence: CASSEGGTGGEQYF.

The CDR3 DNA sequence: TGCGCCAGCAGCCTGGGACAGGCAAACACTGAAGCTTTCTTT. It codes for CASSLGQANTEAFF. The chain carries TRBV5-1 and TRBJ1-1; 8 bases align to TRBD1. The length of the CDR3 is 14 residues. Germline V gene lookup returns CDR1 SGHRS and CDR2 YFSETQ. The V gene end was trimmed by 4 bases and the J gene end by 2 bases; junction bases not matched to a gene: 4.

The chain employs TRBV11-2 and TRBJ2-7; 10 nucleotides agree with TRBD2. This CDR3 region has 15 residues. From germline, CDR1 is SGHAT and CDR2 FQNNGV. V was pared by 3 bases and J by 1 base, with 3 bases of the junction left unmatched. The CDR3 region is CASSFLAGESYEQYF. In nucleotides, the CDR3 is TGTGCCAGCAGCTTCCTAGCGGGGGAGTCCTACGAGCAGTACTTC.

CDR3 sequence reads: CSVVAGGKETQYF. CDR3 DNA sequence: TGCAGCGTTGTGGCGGGGGGGAAAGAGACCCAGTACTTC. The rearrangement joins TRBV29-1 to TRBJ2-5; 9 bases are shared with TRBD2. CDR1 SQVTM and CDR2 ANQGSEA come from the germline V gene. The CDR3 contains 13 residues. The V gene end was trimmed by 4 bases and the J gene end by 3 bases; junction bases not matched to a gene: 3. The full variable domain, rest sourced from reference TRBV29-1 and TRBJ2-5, is SAVISQKPSRDICQRGTSLTIQCQVDSQVTMMFWYRQQPGQSLTLIATANQGSEATYESGFVIDKFPISRPNLTFSTLTVSNMSPEDSSIYLCSVVAGGKETQYFGPGTRLLVL.

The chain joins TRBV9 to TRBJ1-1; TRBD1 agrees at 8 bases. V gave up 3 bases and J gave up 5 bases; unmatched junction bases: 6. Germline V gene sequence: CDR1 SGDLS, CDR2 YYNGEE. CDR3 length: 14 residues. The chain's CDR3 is CASSGEGQVTEAFF. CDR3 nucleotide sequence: TGTGCCAGCAGCGGGGAGGGACAGGTAACTGAAGCTTTCTTT.

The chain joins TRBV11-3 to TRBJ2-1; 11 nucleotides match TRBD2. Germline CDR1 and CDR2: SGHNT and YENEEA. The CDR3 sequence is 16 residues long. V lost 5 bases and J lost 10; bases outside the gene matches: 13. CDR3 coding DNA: TGTGCCAGCAGCGGTGGGTCGATAGCGGGGGGGCAAGAGCAGTTCTTC. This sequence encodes CASSGGSIAGGQEQFF.

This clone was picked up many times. CDR3 in amino acids: CASSRTGDSPLHF. Written as DNA, the CDR3 is TGTGCCAGCAGCCGGACAGGGGATTCACCCCTCCACTTT. The chain combines TRBV25-1 with TRBJ1-6; 9 bases fit TRBD1. Germline CDR1 and CDR2: MGHDK and SYGVNS. With 6 bases clipped from V and 8 bases from J, the junction kept 2 bases outside the gene matches. CDR3 length: 13 residues.

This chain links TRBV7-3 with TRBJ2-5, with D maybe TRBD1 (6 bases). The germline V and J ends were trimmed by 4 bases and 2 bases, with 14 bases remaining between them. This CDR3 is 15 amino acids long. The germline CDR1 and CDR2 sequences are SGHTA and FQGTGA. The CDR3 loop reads CASSSQGNWQETQYF. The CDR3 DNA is TGTGCCAGCAGCTCCCAGGGGAATTGGCAAGAGACCCAGTACTTC.

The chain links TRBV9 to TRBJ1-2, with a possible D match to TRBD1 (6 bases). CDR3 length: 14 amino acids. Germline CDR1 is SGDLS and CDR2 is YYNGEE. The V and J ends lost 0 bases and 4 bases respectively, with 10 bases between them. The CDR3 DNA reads TGTGCCAGCAGCGTAGATACAGGGAGCTATGGCTACACCTTC. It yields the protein CASSVDTGSYGYTF.

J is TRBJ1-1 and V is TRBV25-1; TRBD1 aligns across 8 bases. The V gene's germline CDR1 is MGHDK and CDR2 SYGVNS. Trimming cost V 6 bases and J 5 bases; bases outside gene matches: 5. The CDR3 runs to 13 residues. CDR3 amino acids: CASSPRGLTEAFF. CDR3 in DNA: TGTGCCAGCAGCCCCAGGGGGCTGACTGAAGCTTTCTTT.

The CDR3 sequence: CASSTRTSGGYSEQYF. CDR3 nucleotide sequence: TGTGCCAGCTCAACTCGGACTAGCGGGGGGTACAGCGAGCAGTACTTC. The chain joins TRBV18 to TRBJ2-7; 14 nucleotides agree with TRBD2. V trimming: 5 bases; J trimming: 6 bases; junction bases outside the gene matches: 9. Per the germline V gene, CDR1 is KGHSH and CDR2 is LQKENI. This CDR3 has 16 residues.

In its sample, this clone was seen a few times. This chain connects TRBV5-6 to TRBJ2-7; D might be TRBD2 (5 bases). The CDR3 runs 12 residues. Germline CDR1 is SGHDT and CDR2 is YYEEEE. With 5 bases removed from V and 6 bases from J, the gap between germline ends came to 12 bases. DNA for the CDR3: TGTGCCAGCAGTTTCACGGGGTCCGAGCAGTACTTC. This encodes CASSFTGSEQYF.

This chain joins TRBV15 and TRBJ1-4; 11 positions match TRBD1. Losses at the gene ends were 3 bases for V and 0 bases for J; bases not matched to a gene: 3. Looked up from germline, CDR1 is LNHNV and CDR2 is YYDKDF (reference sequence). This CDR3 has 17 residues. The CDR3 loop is CATSRDRGLATNEKLFF. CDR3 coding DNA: TGTGCCACCAGCAGGGACAGGGGGCTAGCAACTAATGAAAAACTGTTTTTT. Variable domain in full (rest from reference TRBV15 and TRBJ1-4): DAMVIQNPRYQVTQFGKPVTLSCSQTLNHNVMYWYQQKSSQAPKLLFHYYDKDFNNEADTPDNFQSRRPNTSFCFLDIRSPGLGDTAMYLCATSRDRGLATNEKLFFGSGTQLSVL.

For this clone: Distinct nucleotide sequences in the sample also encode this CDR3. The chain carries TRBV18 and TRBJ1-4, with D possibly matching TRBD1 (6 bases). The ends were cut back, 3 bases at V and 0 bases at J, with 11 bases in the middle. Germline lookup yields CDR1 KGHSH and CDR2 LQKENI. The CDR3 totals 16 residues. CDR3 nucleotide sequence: TGTGCCAGCTCACCGACAGGCCCAGCAACTAATGAAAAACTGTTTTTT. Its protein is CASSPTGPATNEKLFF.

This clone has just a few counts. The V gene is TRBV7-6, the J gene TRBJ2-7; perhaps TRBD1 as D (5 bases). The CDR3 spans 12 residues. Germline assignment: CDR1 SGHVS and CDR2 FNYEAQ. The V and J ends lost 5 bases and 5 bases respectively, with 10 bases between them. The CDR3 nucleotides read TGTGCCAGCAGCGACACAGGAAACGAGCAGTACTTC. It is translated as CASSDTGNEQYF.

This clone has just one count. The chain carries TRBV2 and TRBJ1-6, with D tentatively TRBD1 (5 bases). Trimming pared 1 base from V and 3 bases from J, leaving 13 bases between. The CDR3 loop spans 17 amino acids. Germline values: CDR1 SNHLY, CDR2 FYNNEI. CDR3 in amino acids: CASSEGLGGVYNSPLHF. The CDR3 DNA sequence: TGTGCCAGCAGTGAAGGGTTGGGGGGGGTCTATAATTCACCCCTCCACTTT.

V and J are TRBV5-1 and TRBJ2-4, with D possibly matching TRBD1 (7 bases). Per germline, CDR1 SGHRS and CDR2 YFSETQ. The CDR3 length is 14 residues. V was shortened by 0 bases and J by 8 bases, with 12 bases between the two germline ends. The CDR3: CASSLGTGEDIQYF. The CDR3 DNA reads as TGCGCCAGCAGCTTGGGTACAGGGGAGGACATTCAGTACTTC. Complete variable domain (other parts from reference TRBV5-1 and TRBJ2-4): KAGVTQTPRYLIKTRGQQVTLSCSPISGHRSVSWYQQTPGQGLQFLFEYFSETQRNKGNFPGRFSGRQFSNSRSEMNVSTLELGDSALYLCASSLGTGEDIQYFGAGTRLSVL.

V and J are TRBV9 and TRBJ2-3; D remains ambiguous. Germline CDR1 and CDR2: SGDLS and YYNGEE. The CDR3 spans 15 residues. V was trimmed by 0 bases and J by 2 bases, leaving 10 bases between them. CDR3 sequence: CASSVGSGFTDTQYF. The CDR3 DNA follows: TGTGCCAGCAGCGTAGGGTCAGGCTTCACAGATACGCAGTATTTT. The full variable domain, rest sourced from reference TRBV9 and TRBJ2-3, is DSGVTQTPKHLITATGQRVTLRCSPRSGDLSVYWYQQSLDQGLQFLIQYYNGEERAKGNILERFSAQQFPDLHSELNLSSLELGDSALYFCASSVGSGFTDTQYFGPGTRLTVL.